This TCR beta chain is from a study of T cell responses to AZD1222 COVID-19 vaccine. Whole-study results and caveats: Among vaccine-associated CD4 TCRs, coverage spanned spike, with dominance at 160-218 and 743-854.

The CDR3 runs to 13 residues. The V and J ends lost 5 bases and 4 bases respectively, with 15 bases between them. Germline values: CDR1 SQVTM, CDR2 ANQGSEA. With respect to this clone: Its antigen is not known.

Sequencing used immunoSEQ multiplex PCR; TCRdb keeps in-frame clones, though not all of them. The sample lists 120,000 or so clones, about nine tenths occurring once. The clonotype originates from an adult in good health. The material sequenced was peripheral blood, taken on day 0 of AZD1222 vaccination. The J gene is TRBJ2-7, the V gene TRBV29-1; the D gene is possibly TRBD1 (6 bases). CDR3 amino acids: CSVLQGSFYEQYF. The CDR3, as DNA: TGCAGCGTTCTACAGGGTTCATTTTACGAGCAGTACTTC.